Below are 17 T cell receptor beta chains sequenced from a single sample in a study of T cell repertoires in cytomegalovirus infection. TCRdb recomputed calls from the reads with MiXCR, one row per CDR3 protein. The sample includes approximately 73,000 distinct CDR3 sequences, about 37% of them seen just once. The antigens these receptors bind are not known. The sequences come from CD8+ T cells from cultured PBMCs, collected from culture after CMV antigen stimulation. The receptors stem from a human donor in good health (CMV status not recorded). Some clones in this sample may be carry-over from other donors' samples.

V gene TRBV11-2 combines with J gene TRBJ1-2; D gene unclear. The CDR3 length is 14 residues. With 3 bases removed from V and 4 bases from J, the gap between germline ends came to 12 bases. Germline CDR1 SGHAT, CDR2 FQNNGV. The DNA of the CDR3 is TGTGCCAGCAGCTTGGACGGCTTCGGCTATGGCTACACCTTC. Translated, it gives CASSLDGFGYGYTF.

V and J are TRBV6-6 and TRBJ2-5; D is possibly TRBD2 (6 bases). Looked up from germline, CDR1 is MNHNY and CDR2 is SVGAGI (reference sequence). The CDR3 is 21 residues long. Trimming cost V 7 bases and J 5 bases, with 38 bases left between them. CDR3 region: CASTQPPGGAQPRLGQETQYF. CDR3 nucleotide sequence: TGTGCCAGCACCCAACCCCCCGGAGGGGCTCAACCGCGCTTGGGGCAGGAGACCCAGTACTTC.

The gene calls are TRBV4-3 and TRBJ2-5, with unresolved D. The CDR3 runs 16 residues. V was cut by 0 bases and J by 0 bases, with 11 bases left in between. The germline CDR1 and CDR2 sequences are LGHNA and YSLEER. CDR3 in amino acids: CASSQDLGRNQETQYF. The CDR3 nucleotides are TGCGCCAGCAGCCAAGATCTTGGCAGAAACCAAGAGACCCAGTACTTC.

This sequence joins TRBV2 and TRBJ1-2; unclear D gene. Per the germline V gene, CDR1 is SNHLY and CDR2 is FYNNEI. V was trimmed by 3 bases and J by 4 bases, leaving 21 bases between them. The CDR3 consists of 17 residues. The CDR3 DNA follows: TGTGCCAGCAGTGAGGGTGCAGTTTGGGTCTCTCTCTATGGCTACACCTTC. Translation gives CASSEGAVWVSLYGYTF. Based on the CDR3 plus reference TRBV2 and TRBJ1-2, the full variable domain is EPEVTQTPSHQVTQMGQEVILRCVPISNHLYFYWYRQILGQKVEFLVSFYNNEISEKSEIFDDQFSVERPDGSNFTLKIRSTKLEDSAMYFCASSEGAVWVSLYGYTFGSGTRLTVV.

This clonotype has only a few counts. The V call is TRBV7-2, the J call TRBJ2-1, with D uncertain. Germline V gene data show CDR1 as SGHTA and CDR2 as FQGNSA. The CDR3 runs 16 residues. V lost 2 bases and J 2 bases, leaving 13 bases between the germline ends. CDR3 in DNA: TGTGCCAGCAGCTTAAGTCGGGCAGAAGCCTACAATGAGCAGTTCTTC. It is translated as CASSLSRAEAYNEQFF.

The CDR3 nucleotides are TGTGCCAGCAGCCGGGGGGAGTGGACCTACGAGCAGTACTTC. Translated: CASSRGEWTYEQYF. J is TRBJ2-7 and V is TRBV7-9; TRBD2 aligns across 7 bases. V lost 5 bases and J lost 2; bases outside the gene matches: 6. From germline, CDR1 is SEHNR and CDR2 FQNEAQ (reference sequence). The CDR3 contains 14 residues.

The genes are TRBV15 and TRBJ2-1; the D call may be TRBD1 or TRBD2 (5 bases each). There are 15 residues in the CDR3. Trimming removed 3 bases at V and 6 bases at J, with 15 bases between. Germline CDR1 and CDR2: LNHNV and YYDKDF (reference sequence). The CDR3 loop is CATSRDLGVGNEQFF. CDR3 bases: TGTGCCACCAGCAGGGACTTAGGGGTTGGCAATGAGCAGTTCTTC.

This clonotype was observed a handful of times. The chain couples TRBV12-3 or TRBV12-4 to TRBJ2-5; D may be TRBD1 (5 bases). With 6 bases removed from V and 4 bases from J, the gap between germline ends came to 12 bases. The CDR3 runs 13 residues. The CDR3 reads CASSLDGAETQYF. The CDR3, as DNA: TGTGCCAGCAGCCTAGATGGGGCAGAGACCCAGTACTTC.

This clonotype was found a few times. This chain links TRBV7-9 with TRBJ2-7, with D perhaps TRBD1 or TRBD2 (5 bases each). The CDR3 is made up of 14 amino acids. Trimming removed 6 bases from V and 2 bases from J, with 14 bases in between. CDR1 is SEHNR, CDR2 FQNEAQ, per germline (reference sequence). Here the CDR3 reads CASSSPGTAYEQYF. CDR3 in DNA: TGTGCCAGCAGTTCCCCGGGGACGGCCTACGAGCAGTACTTC.

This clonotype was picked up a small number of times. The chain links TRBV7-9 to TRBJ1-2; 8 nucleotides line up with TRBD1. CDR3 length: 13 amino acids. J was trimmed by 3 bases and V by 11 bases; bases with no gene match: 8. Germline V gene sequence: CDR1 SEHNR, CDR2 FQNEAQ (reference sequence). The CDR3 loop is CAGSRGLDYGYTF. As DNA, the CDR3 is TGTGCCGGATCCAGGGGGCTTGACTATGGCTACACCTTC.

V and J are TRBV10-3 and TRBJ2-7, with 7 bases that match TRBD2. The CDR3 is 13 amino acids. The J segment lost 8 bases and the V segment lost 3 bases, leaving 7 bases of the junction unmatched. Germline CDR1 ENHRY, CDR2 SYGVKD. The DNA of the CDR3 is TGTGCCATCAGTGACCCGGGGGGTCCTAAGCAGTACTTC. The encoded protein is CAISDPGGPKQYF.

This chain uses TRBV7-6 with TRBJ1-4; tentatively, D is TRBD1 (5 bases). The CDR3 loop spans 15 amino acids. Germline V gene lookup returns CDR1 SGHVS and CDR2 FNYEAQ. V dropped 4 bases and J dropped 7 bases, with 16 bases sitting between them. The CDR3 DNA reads TGTGCCAGCAGCTCTCCCGGGGGGTTGGGTGAAAAACTGTTTTTT. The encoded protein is CASSSPGGLGEKLFF.

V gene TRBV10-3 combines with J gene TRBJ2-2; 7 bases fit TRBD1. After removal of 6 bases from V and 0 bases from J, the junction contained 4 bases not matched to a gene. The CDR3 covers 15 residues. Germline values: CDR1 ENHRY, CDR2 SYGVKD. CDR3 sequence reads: CAISTGAANTGELFF. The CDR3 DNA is TGTGCCATCAGCACAGGGGCCGCGAACACCGGGGAGCTGTTTTTT.

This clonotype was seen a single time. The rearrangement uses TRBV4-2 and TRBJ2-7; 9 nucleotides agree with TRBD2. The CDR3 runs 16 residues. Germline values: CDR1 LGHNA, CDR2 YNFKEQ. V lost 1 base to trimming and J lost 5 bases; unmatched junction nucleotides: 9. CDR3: CASSQGEASGANEQYF. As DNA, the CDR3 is TGTGCCAGCAGCCAAGGGGAGGCTAGCGGGGCCAACGAGCAGTACTTC.

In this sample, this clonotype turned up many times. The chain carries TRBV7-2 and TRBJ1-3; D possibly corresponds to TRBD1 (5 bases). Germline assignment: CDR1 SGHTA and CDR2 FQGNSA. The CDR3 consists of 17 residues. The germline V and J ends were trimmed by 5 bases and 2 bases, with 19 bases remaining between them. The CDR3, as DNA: TGTGCCAGCAGCCAACTGCCGGGGGTCTTTCCTGGAAACACCATATATTTT. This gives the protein CASSQLPGVFPGNTIYF.

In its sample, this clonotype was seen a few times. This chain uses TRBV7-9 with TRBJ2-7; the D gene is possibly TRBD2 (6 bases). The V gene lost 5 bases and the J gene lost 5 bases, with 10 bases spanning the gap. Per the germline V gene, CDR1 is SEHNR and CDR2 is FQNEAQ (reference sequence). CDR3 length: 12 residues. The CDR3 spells CASSAGYHEQYF. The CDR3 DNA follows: TGTGCCAGCAGCGCGGGGTATCACGAGCAGTACTTC.

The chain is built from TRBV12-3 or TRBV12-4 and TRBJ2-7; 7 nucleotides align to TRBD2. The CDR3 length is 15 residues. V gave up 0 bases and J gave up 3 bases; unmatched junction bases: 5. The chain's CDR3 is CASSLAHRGGYEQYF. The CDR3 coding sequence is TGTGCCAGCAGTTTAGCGCATCGCGGGGGCTACGAGCAGTACTTC.